This T cell receptor (beta chain) was retrieved from a study of beta chain features in type 1 diabetes. Study as a whole: Patient and healthy donor groups were alike in age, gender and cell yields. Across the samples, some 99 million sorted cells were examined in total.

Trimming cost V 3 bases and J 0 bases, with 13 bases left between them. Looked up from germline, CDR1 is MNHEY and CDR2 is SMNVEV (reference sequence). This CDR3 has 16 amino acids. All of the isolated RNA was reverse transcribed, so expressed TCRB transcripts were sequenced. Average reads for naive, central memory and regulatory T cell samples were about 3.57 million. Repertoires were generated with immunoSEQ multiplex PCR, while TCRdb's copy carries only in-frame clones and drops some. The sample lists about 930,000 clones, roughly 15% occurring once. This receptor was taken from a woman under 30 in good health. Sequencing was performed on naive CD4+ T cells from blood. V is TRBV27 and J is TRBJ2-3, with D tentatively TRBD1 (5 bases). The CDR3 DNA reads TGTGCCAGCAGTTTTCTAAGGGGATCTAGCACAGATACGCAGTATTTT. Translated: CASSFLRGSSTDTQYF.